Described below is a single T cell receptor (beta chain) sequence and its context. The source of the sample is a study of blood T cell repertoires in COVID-19. Study context: The samples span acute and convalescent COVID-19 from the United States, Italy and Spain. PBMCs, B-cell-depleted T cells, or T cells provided the cDNA or gDNA that made up the material.

Per the original methods: By means of reference gene primer amplification, nucleated cell counts were estimated. Clones were read by immunoSEQ multiplex PCR, and TCRdb kept only the in-frame ones, dropping some. V and J calls plus clone size are reproduced from that table; the DNA served to infer D and trimming. This repertoire shows 75,000 to 90,000 clones, 80% found once; its top ten account for 4% to 6%. V lost 3 bases, J lost 9 bases, and 8 bases stayed unmatched. CDR1 is KGHSH, CDR2 LQKENI, per germline. The CDR3 spans 14 residues. What was sequenced was peripheral blood. This clonotype was obtained from a woman in her seventies with acute or convalescent COVID-19. The chain has TRBV18 and TRBJ1-2; 9 nucleotides agree with TRBD1. The CDR3 bases are TGTGCCAGCTCACCGTCCGGGACAGGGACGAGCTACACCTTC. Amino acids: CASSPSGTGTSYTF. The full variable domain, its missing parts supplied by reference TRBV18 and TRBJ1-2, is NAGVMQNPRHLVRRRGQEARLRCSPMKGHSHVYWYRQLPEEGLKFMVYLQKENIIDESGMPKERFSAEFPKEGPSILRIQQVVRGDSAAYFCASSPSGTGTSYTFGSGTRLTVV.